The clone carrying this T cell receptor (beta chain) was seen only once. Its matching antigen is unknown. Once obtained from cultured CD4+ T cells, the DNA was sequenced using the Oncomine TCR Beta short-read assay. In TCRdb, the PCR reads were re-called with MiXCR into one record per CDR3 protein. The sample lists about 21,000 distinct CDR3 sequences; roughly 51% were seen once. Treatment reported: roughly 10-day PBMC culture with coronavirus spike peptide pools or control peptides (ViraFEST assay). This entry belongs to a study of vaccination and CD4 T cells after COVID-19. Study details: Median draw time for post-COVID samples was 85 to 120 days post-diagnosis (range 35 to 161). Overlapping peptides covering the spike proteins of SARS-CoV-2, HCoV-NL63, HCoV-OC43 and HCoV-229E were added to stimulate cells. Study findings and constraints: Spike mono-reactive status applied to 304 of 307 vaccine-specific clones in convalescent patients.

This CDR3 spans 14 amino acids. V lost 5 bases and J lost 3, with 17 bases in between. Germline lookup yields CDR1 DFQATT and CDR2 SNEGSKA (reference sequence). The chain employs TRBV20-1 and TRBJ2-7; weak D call: TRBD2 (6 bases). The TCR originated in a human donor who had recovered from COVID-19. The sequencing input was CD4+ T cells from blood, cultured in vitro. The CDR3 spells CSAQLAETNYEQYF. CDR3 DNA: TGCAGTGCTCAATTAGCGGAGACCAACTACGAGCAGTACTTC.